The entry that follows covers one T cell receptor beta chain sequence. Germline values: CDR1 SGHRS, CDR2 YFSETQ. V was pared by 4 bases and J by 6 bases, with 22 bases between. This CDR3 has 17 amino acids. The data are from a study of blood T cell repertoires in COVID-19. Assay used: immunoSEQ multiplex PCR; TCRdb lists only in-frame clones, some missing. The table has 70,000 to 95,000 clones, 85% seen once. This sequence joins TRBV5-1 and TRBJ2-2, with D maybe TRBD1 (6 bases). Material for sequencing was peripheral blood. The receptor was isolated from a woman aged 65 to 85 with active or convalescent COVID-19. This chain's CDR3 is CASSRRQGPSGAGELFF. CDR3 nucleotide sequence: TGCGCCAGCAGCCGGAGGCAGGGGCCAAGTGGCGCCGGGGAGCTGTTTTTT.